A selection of T cell receptor beta chains follows, all from one sample in a study of regulatory T cells in long-lasting Graves disease. Using its own MiXCR run on the multiplex PCR reads, TCRdb lists one record per CDR3 protein. This table holds about 470,000 distinct CDR3 sequences, 20% to 25% found once. Specimen: peripheral blood mononuclear cells (PBMCs), collected when the disease was refractory, from a patient treated with antithyroid drugs. These receptor sequences come from a female donor with Graves disease. Each CDR3 is given with its conserved first and last residue. A D gene is named only where the DNA matches it firmly. Only part of the rows carry a size: once, few, many, or a class if the clone is expanded.

D,J,V,size,CDR3,DNA
.,TRBJ2-5,TRBV5-4,few,CASSLDYREETQYF,TGTGCCAGCAGCTTGGACTATCGGGAAGAGACCCAGTACTTC
.,TRBJ1-2,TRBV27,many,CASSLMGGSGYGYTF,TGTGCCAGCAGTTTAATGGGGGGCAGTGGCTATGGCTACACCTTC
.,TRBJ1-1,TRBV29-1,few,CSVGDGMNTEAFF,TGCAGCGTTGGGGACGGAATGAACACTGAAGCTTTCTTT
.,TRBJ2-1,TRBV11-1,.,CASSRDGQVNNEQFF,TGTGCCAGCAGCCGCGATGGGCAGGTGAACAATGAGCAGTTCTTC
.,TRBJ2-1,TRBV12-3/TRBV12-4,.,CASGFTGGPPDSVF,TGTGCCAGTGGTTTTACCGGGGGGCCGCCCGACTCGGTCTTC
.,TRBJ2-5,TRBV7-2,.,CASSNTGLGETQYF,TGTGCCAGCAGCAATACAGGGTTGGGGGAGACCCAGTACTTC
TRBD2,TRBJ2-5,TRBV12-3/TRBV12-4,many,CASSSGLPQETQYF,TGTGCCAGCAGTTCGGGACTACCGCAAGAGACCCAGTACTTC
.,TRBJ2-3,TRBV13,.,CASSQLVGRMTDTQYF,TGTGCCAGCAGCCAACTTGTGGGGAGGATGACAGATACGCAGTATTTT
TRBD2,TRBJ2-5,TRBV7-2,many,CASSLAGRETQYF,TGTGCCAGCAGCCTAGCGGGTAGGGAGACCCAGTACTTC
.,TRBJ2-7,TRBV28,many,CASSLSLQRTYEQYF,TGTGCCAGCAGTTTGTCCCTCCAGCGGACATACGAGCAGTACTTC
TRBD1,TRBJ1-5,TRBV3-1,many,CASSQGGTENQPQHF,TGTGCCAGCAGCCAAGGAGGGACAGAAAATCAGCCCCAGCATTTT
TRBD2,TRBJ2-7,TRBV4-1,few,CASSQETSGSLIEQYF,TGCGCCAGCAGCCAAGAAACTAGCGGGAGTCTTATCGAGCAGTACTTC
.,TRBJ2-7,TRBV5-1,many,CASSLSYGTYEQYF,TGCGCCAGCAGCTTGTCCTACGGTACCTACGAGCAGTACTTC
TRBD1,TRBJ1-5,TRBV28,many,CASSSPQGSNQPQHF,TGTGCCAGCAGTTCCCCACAGGGGAGCAATCAGCCCCAGCATTTT
.,TRBJ1-1,TRBV12-3/TRBV12-4,many,CASSFVPGRGPNTEAFF,TGTGCCAGCAGTTTCGTACCGGGACGGGGCCCAAACACTGAAGCTTTCTTT
TRBD2,TRBJ2-7,TRBV6-1,many,CASSLAGTNHEQYF,TGTGCCAGCAGTCTAGCGGGAACAAACCACGAGCAGTACTTC
.,TRBJ2-2,TRBV28,many,CASNPNTGELFF,TGTGCCAGCAATCCTAACACCGGGGAGCTGTTTTTT
.,TRBJ2-5,TRBV7-2,few,CASSQRGRSRGAQYF,TGTGCCAGCAGCCAAAGGGGGCGGAGTAGGGGGGCCCAGTACTTC
TRBD1,TRBJ1-2,TRBV5-1,.,CASSQRTGDLNYGYTF,TGCGCCAGCAGCCAAAGGACAGGGGACCTTAACTATGGCTACACCTTC
.,TRBJ1-4,TRBV6-2/TRBV6-3,.,CASSYSADEKLFF,TGTGCCAGCAGTTATTCTGCGGACGAAAAACTGTTTTTT
TRBD1,TRBJ1-3,TRBV12-3/TRBV12-4,many,CASRPGTGRGNTIYF,TGTGCCAGCAGACCCGGGACAGGGAGAGGAAACACCATATATTTT
TRBD1,TRBJ1-4,TRBV7-9,few,CASSIFTGGRTNEKLFF,TGTGCCAGCAGCATTTTCACAGGGGGCCGGACTAATGAAAAACTGTTTTTT
TRBD1,TRBJ1-1,TRBV27,.,CASSLLGRGDEAFF,TGTGCCAGCAGTTTATTGGGCAGGGGGGACGAAGCTTTCTTT
.,TRBJ2-5,TRBV4-2,once,CASSQIWDLQETQYF,TGTGCCAGCAGCCAAATATGGGACCTCCAAGAGACCCAGTACTTC
.,TRBJ2-7,TRBV20-1,many,CSARALRQVDEQYF,TGCAGTGCTAGAGCCCTAAGACAGGTAGACGAGCAGTACTTC
TRBD1,TRBJ1-2,TRBV30,few,CAWSPGQGFDGYTF,TGTGCCTGGAGCCCGGGACAGGGATTCGACGGCTACACCTTC
TRBD1,TRBJ2-2,TRBV6-5,few,CASSYRDRGPQGELFF,TGTGCCAGCAGTTACCGGGACAGGGGGCCACAAGGGGAGCTGTTTTTT
.,TRBJ1-2,TRBV29-1,many,CSAEEGYYGYTF,TGCAGCGCCGAGGAGGGTTACTATGGCTACACCTTC
TRBD2,TRBJ2-4,TRBV7-2,.,CASSSRKITGTSGAKNTQYF,TGTGCCAGCAGCTCCAGAAAGATAACCGGGACTAGCGGTGCCAAAAACACTCAGTACTTC
.,TRBJ2-6,TRBV20-1,.,CSVIGSGANVLTF,TGCAGTGTTATTGGCTCTGGGGCCAACGTCCTGACTTTC
TRBD2,TRBJ2-7,TRBV28,many,CASSGGTSGFEQYF,TGTGCCTCCTCGGGCGGGACTAGCGGATTCGAGCAGTACTTC
TRBD1,TRBJ1-2,TRBV2,many,CASRGSGILNRGRNYGYTF,TGTGCCAGCAGGGGCTCAGGAATACTAAACAGGGGGCGGAACTATGGCTACACCTTC
.,TRBJ2-7,TRBV10-3,many,CAISGRQSYEQYF,TGTGCCATCAGTGGACGACAGTCCTACGAGCAGTACTTC